The 16 T cell receptor beta chains reported below all come from one sample, sequenced in a study of PD-1 blockade in classical Hodgkin lymphoma. This table comes from immunoSEQ multiplex PCR, and its TCRdb copy is limited to in-frame clones, with some not included. The sample has tens of thousands of clones, 88% seen once. Every single patient, without exception, relapsed after autologous stem cell transplantation, and brentuximab vedotin exposure varied. Sample: peripheral blood mononuclear cells (PBMCs), taken at baseline. These receptors all stem from a human donor with classical Hodgkin lymphoma.

The chain recombines TRBV12-1 with TRBJ2-6; the D segment call TRBD1 is taken from the table without a DNA check. TRBV12-1 is a known pseudogene. The CDR3 is 17 amino acids. As DNA, the CDR3 is TGTGCCAGCAGCAAGAACAGGGGGCATCCTGGGGCCAACGTCCTGACTTTC. Translated, it gives CASSKNRGHPGANVLTF.

The rearrangement joins TRBV11-2 to TRBJ2-3; TRBD2 agrees at 16 bases. The V and J ends lost 3 bases and 3 bases, in that order; junction bases with no gene match: 3. There are 17 residues in the CDR3. CDR1 SGHAT and CDR2 FQNNGV come from the germline V gene. The CDR3 DNA reads as TGTGCCAGCAGCTTGGGACTAGCGGGGGGGCGGACAGATACGCAGTATTTT. Protein: CASSLGLAGGRTDTQYF. Combining the CDR3 with reference TRBV11-2 and TRBJ2-3 gives the whole variable domain EAGVAQSPRYKIIEKRQSVAFWCNPISGHATLYWYQQILGQGPKLLIQFQNNGVVDDSQLPKDRFSAERLKGVDSTLKIQPAKLEDSAVYLCASSLGLAGGRTDTQYFGPGTRLTVL.

The J gene is TRBJ1-3, the V gene TRBV6-1; perhaps TRBD1 as D (5 bases). Deletions cut 0 bases from V and 0 bases from J, with 9 bases between. Per germline, CDR1 MNHNS and CDR2 SASEGT. The CDR3 is made up of 16 amino acids. This chain's CDR3 is CASSEALGVSGNTIYF. The DNA for the CDR3 is TGTGCCAGCAGTGAAGCCCTGGGGGTCTCTGGAAACACCATATATTTT.

The chain has TRBV28 and TRBJ2-7, with unresolved D. Germline lookup yields CDR1 MDHEN and CDR2 SYDVKM. CDR3 length: 13 residues. Trimming removed 2 bases from V and 5 bases from J, with 10 bases in between. The CDR3 reads CASSLGLGNEQYF. The CDR3 bases are TGTGCCAGCAGTTTAGGTTTGGGGAACGAGCAGTACTTC.

The chain couples TRBV5-4 to TRBJ2-3; a weak D match, TRBD2 (5 bases). CDR1 SGHNT and CDR2 YYREEE come from the germline V gene (reference sequence). V lost 1 base to trimming and J lost 5 bases, with 11 bases between them. This CDR3 is built from 14 residues. The CDR3 bases are TGTGCCAGCAGCTTGAGCGGTGCGGGAGATACGCAGTATTTT. This gives the protein CASSLSGAGDTQYF.

In DNA, the CDR3 is TGTGCCAGCAGCTCACAGGGATACGAGCAGTACTTC. It translates to CASSSQGYEQYF. This chain joins TRBV11-1 and TRBJ2-7; tentatively, D is TRBD1 (6 bases). Germline CDR1 SGHAT, CDR2 FQDESV (reference sequence). The V and J ends lost 4 bases and 4 bases respectively, with 8 bases between them. This CDR3 is built from 12 residues.

This rearrangement joins TRBV4-2 to TRBJ1-5; no firm D call. Germline CDR1 and CDR2: LGHNA and YNFKEQ. The CDR3 loop spans 16 amino acids. V lost 3 bases, J lost 0 bases, and 12 bases lay in between. The DNA of the CDR3 is TGTGCCAGCAGCCAGGAGGGAGGATATAGCAATCAGCCCCAGCATTTT. It specifies CASSQEGGYSNQPQHF.

The chain carries TRBV7-3 and TRBJ2-2; 11 nucleotides line up with TRBD2. V shed 6 bases and J 2 bases; nucleotides not matched to a gene: 8. Germline V gene lookup returns CDR1 SGHTA and CDR2 FQGTGA. The CDR3 extends over 17 amino acids. The CDR3 DNA reads as TGTGCCAGCAGTTTTGATGGGACTAGCGGTAACACCGGGGAGCTGTTTTTT. Translating gives CASSFDGTSGNTGELFF.

V gene TRBV29-1 combines with J gene TRBJ2-1; 9 bases are shared with TRBD2. V trimming: 5 bases; J trimming: 13 bases; junction bases outside the gene matches: 9. The CDR3 is 12 amino acids. CDR1 is SQVTM and CDR2 is ANQGSEA in the germline V gene. CDR3: CSVTRAAGGQFF. For the CDR3, the DNA is TGCAGCGTTACGAGAGCAGCGGGAGGACAGTTCTTC.

The rearrangement links TRBV4-1 to TRBJ2-5; a possible D gene is TRBD2 (6 bases). Matching the DNA end better, TRBJ2-7 makes the J call doubtful. CDR1 is MGHRA and CDR2 is YSYEKL in the germline V gene. The CDR3 consists of 17 residues. The CDR3 loop reads CASSQVGTGLGSYEQYF. For the CDR3, the DNA is TGCGCCAGCAGCCAAGTGGGGACTGGCTTGGGATCCTACGAGCAGTACTTC.

The gene calls are TRBV4-1 and TRBJ2-1; D unclear. The CDR3 length is 13 residues. The germline V gene has CDR1 MGHRA and CDR2 YSYEKL. V was trimmed by 4 bases and J by 9 bases, leaving 13 bases between them. The CDR3 spells CASSLLVKREQFF. The CDR3, as DNA: TGCGCCAGCAGCCTACTCGTCAAGCGTGAGCAGTTCTTC.

The V and J genes are TRBV4-3 and TRBJ1-2, with TRBD1 matching over 7 bases. This CDR3 contains 16 residues. Germline lookup yields CDR1 LGHNA and CDR2 YSLEER. V dropped 0 bases and J dropped 4; count of bases not matched to a gene: 8. CDR3 loop: CASSQEGDSAIYGYTF. Written as DNA, the CDR3 is TGCGCCAGCAGCCAAGAGGGGGACAGCGCTATCTATGGCTACACCTTC.

This chain joins TRBV19 and TRBJ1-2; no definite D call. Germline V gene lookup returns CDR1 LNHDA and CDR2 SQIVND (reference sequence). With 5 bases removed from V and 8 bases from J, the gap between germline ends came to 18 bases. This CDR3 region has 14 residues. In nucleotides, the CDR3 is TGTGCCAGTAGTTTAAGACGGGCTCCCCGGGGCTACACCTTC. Amino acid sequence: CASSLRRAPRGYTF.

This clone was observed a single time. The rearrangement joins TRBV20-1 to TRBJ1-1; D gene ambiguous. Trimming shortened V by 4 bases and J by 11 bases, and 14 bases separated the two germline ends. Germline CDR1 reads DFQATT; CDR2 reads SNEGSKA (reference sequence). This CDR3 spans 11 amino acids. The CDR3 loop is CSAKVGLFAFF. The CDR3, as DNA: TGCAGTGCTAAAGTCGGGTTGTTCGCTTTCTTT.

This clone is medium-sized. The chain joins TRBV4-1 to TRBJ2-7; no clear D. The CDR3 runs 14 residues. From germline, CDR1 is MGHRA and CDR2 YSYEKL. Trimming removed 7 bases at V and 0 bases at J, with 13 bases between. CDR3 in amino acids: CASKLAPLSYEQYF. The DNA of the CDR3 is TGCGCCAGCAAATTGGCTCCTCTCTCCTACGAGCAGTACTTC.

The chain employs TRBV15 and TRBJ1-4; D unclear. Germline V gene lookup returns CDR1 LNHNV and CDR2 YYDKDF (reference sequence). There are 16 residues in the CDR3. The ends were cut back, 0 bases at V and 0 bases at J, with 8 bases in the middle. CDR3 amino acids: CATSRDRHSTNEKLFF. The CDR3 nucleotides read TGTGCCACCAGCAGAGATCGCCATTCAACTAATGAAAAACTGTTTTTT.